The 8 T cell receptor beta chains below come from one sample, sequenced in a study of post-analysis software for immune sequencing data. Study-wide results and limits: Patients used several TRBV segments, including TRBV5-6, TRBV5-1 and TRBV20-1, more often than controls.

The antigens these receptors bind are not known. Included in the TCR beta cDNA libraries were unique molecular identifiers. TCRdb re-called the PCR reads with MiXCR, one entry per CDR3 protein. Among about 800,000 distinct CDR3 sequences listed, about 27% were seen once. The sequencing input was blood. The receptors derive from a girl aged 10 to 17 with multiple sclerosis.

The count of this clonotype is one. The chain uses TRBV25-1 and TRBJ2-2; the D is unclear. The V end was cut by 3 bases, the J end by 1 base, with 12 bases between. Germline CDR1 reads MGHDK; CDR2 reads SYGVNS. This CDR3 is built from 16 residues. The CDR3 spells CASSDSGELNTGELFF. DNA of the CDR3: TGTGCCAGCAGTGATTCAGGAGAGTTGAACACCGGGGAGCTGTTTTTT. Together with reference TRBV25-1 and TRBJ2-2, the CDR3 gives the full variable domain: EADIYQTPRYLVIGTGKKITLECSQTMGHDKMYWYQQDPGMELHLIHYSYGVNSTEKGDLSSESTVSRIRTEHFPLTLESARPSHTSQYLCASSDSGELNTGELFFGEGSRLTVL.

This clonotype was seen a handful of times. The chain combines TRBV5-5 with TRBJ2-3; 7 nucleotides align to TRBD1. V shed 4 bases, J shed 0 bases, and the junction held 5 bases outside the gene matches. The CDR3 covers 15 residues. Germline V gene data show CDR1 as SGHKS and CDR2 as YYEKEE (reference sequence). The CDR3 here is CASSRQGISTDTQYF. In nucleotides, the CDR3 is TGTGCCAGCAGCCGACAGGGTATTAGCACAGATACGCAGTATTTT.

V gene TRBV5-8 combines with J gene TRBJ2-5; TRBD1 is a possible D gene (5 bases). Germline V gives CDR1 SGHTS, CDR2 YDEGEE. CDR3 length: 16 residues. V lost 1 base, J lost 4 bases, and 17 bases lay in between. The CDR3 coding sequence is TGTGCCAGCAGCTTGAATGGCCAGGGCGGTAGAGAGACCCAGTACTTC. Its protein product is CASSLNGQGGRETQYF.

This clonotype was recorded a few times. This chain joins TRBV6-5 and TRBJ2-2; D is tentatively TRBD1 or TRBD2 (5 bases each). The germline gives CDR1 MNHEY, CDR2 SVGAGI. The CDR3 spans 14 residues. The V gene lost 6 bases and the J gene lost 6 bases, with 14 bases spanning the gap. In DNA, the CDR3 is TGTGCCAGCAGCTACGGGTTGGGGGCCGGGGAGCTGTTTTTT. It encodes CASSYGLGAGELFF.

This clonotype has just a few counts. The chain uses TRBV4-3 and TRBJ2-7; perhaps TRBD1 as D (5 bases). V was clipped by 4 bases and J by 3 bases, with 19 bases between them. CDR1 is LGHNA, CDR2 YSLEER, per germline. This CDR3 has 16 amino acids. CDR3 protein: CASSPTALASLYEQYF. The CDR3 bases are TGCGCCAGCAGCCCGACAGCCCTTGCCAGTCTCTACGAGCAGTACTTC.

The chain joins TRBV20-1 to TRBJ2-3, with 13 nucleotides matching TRBD2. After removal of 5 bases from V and 2 bases from J, the junction contained 7 bases not matched to a gene. The CDR3 length is 16 residues. Germline lookup yields CDR1 DFQATT and CDR2 SNEGSKA (reference sequence). CDR3 sequence (DNA): TGCAGTGCTTTCCGGACTAGCGGGGGCCTCACAGATACGCAGTATTTT. It codes for CSAFRTSGGLTDTQYF.

A few counts support this clonotype. The genes are TRBV6-5 and TRBJ1-2; 7 bases are shared with TRBD1. The CDR3 has 15 residues. Germline CDR1 MNHEY, CDR2 SVGAGI. J gave up 3 bases and V 5 bases, and 9 bases lay outside the gene matches. This chain's CDR3 is CASSQGQAIYYGYTF. The CDR3 bases are TGTGCCAGCAGTCAAGGACAGGCGATATACTATGGCTACACCTTC.

This clonotype was counted a few times. This chain connects TRBV15 to TRBJ2-1; D gene uncertain. This CDR3 is built from 15 residues. The ends were cut back, 0 bases at V and 7 bases at J, with 13 bases in the middle. CDR1 LNHNV and CDR2 YYDKDF come from the germline V gene (reference sequence). The CDR3, as DNA: TGTGCCACCAGCAGAGATGGGCGTTTAGGGAATGAGCAGTTCTTC. Translated: CATSRDGRLGNEQFF. Supplemented by reference TRBV15 and TRBJ2-1, the full variable domain reads DAMVIQNPRYQVTQFGKPVTLSCSQTLNHNVMYWYQQKSSQAPKLLFHYYDKDFNNEADTPDNFQSRRPNTSFCFLDIRSPGLGDTAMYLCATSRDGRLGNEQFFGPGTRLTVL.